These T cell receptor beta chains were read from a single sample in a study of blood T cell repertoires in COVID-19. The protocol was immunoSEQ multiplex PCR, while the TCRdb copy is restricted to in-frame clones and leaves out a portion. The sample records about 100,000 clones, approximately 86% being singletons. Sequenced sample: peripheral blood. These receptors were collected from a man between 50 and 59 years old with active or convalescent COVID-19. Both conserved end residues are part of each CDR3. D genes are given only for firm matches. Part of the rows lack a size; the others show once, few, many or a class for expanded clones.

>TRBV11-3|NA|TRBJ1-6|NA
TGTGCCAGCAGTCACTCCCGGTTGCAGGGCTATAATTCACCCCTCCACTTT
CASSHSRLQGYNSPLHF
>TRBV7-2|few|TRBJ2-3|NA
TGTGCCAGCAGCTCCTATGGAGATACGCAGTATTTT
CASSSYGDTQYF
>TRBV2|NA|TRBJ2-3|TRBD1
TGTGCCGGCGGACAGGTTGAAGATACGCAGTATTTT
CAGGQVEDTQYF
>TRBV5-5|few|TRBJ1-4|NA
TGTGCCAGCAGCGACGAGCTAGGGCGCCACCGGGGTGAAAAACTGTTTTTT
CASSDELGRHRGEKLFF
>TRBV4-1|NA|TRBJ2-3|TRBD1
TGCGCCAGCAGCCAGGGTGGGACAGTGACAGATACGCAGTATTTT
CASSQGGTVTDTQYF
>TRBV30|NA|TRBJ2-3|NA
TGTGCCTGGAGTGCCACAACCGGGACTGCTTGGGATACGCAGTATTTT
CAWSATTGTAWDTQYF
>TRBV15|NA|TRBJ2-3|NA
TGTGCCACCAGCAGAGTGGGGGCCCCCTCCACAGATACGCAGTATTTT
CATSRVGAPSTDTQYF
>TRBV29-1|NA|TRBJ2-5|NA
TGCAGCGTTGAAAAAGTGAGCACAGAGACCCAGTACTTC
CSVEKVSTETQYF
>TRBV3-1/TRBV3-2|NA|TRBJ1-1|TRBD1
TGTGCCAGCAACAATAACAGGGGCGGGAACACTGAAGCTTTCTTT
CASNNNRGGNTEAFF
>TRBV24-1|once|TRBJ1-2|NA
TGTGCCACCGCTTCAGGCAGATCTAACTATGGCTACACCTTC
CATASGRSNYGYTF
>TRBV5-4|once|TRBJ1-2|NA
TGTGCCAGCAGCTTGGACGGCAGGGCTGACTATGGCTACACCTTC
CASSLDGRADYGYTF
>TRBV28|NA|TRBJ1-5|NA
TGTGCCACCACCTCGGAGACAGCTTTCCGTCAGCCCCAGCATTTT
CATTSETAFRQPQHF
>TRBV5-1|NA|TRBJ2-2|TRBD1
TGCGCCAGCAGCTTGGCCGTAGGGGGCGCGAACACCGGGGAGCTGTTTTTT
CASSLAVGGANTGELFF
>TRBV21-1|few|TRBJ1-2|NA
TGTGCCAGCAGCAAAGAGTGGGGCCTCTATGGCTACACCTTC
CASSKEWGLYGYTF
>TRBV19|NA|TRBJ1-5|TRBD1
TGTGCCAGTTCCCTACAGGGGAATCAGCCCCAGCATTTT
CASSLQGNQPQHF
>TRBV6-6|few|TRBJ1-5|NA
TGTGCCAGCAGTTCAGGGGTGAACAATCAGCCCCAGCATTTT
CASSSGVNNQPQHF
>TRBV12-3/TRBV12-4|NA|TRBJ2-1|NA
TGTGCCAGCAGTTTGCTAGGATACAATGAGCAGTTCTTC
CASSLLGYNEQFF
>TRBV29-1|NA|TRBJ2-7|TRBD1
TGCAGCGTTGAAGTGGGACAGGGAGTGGGGGAGCAGTACTTC
CSVEVGQGVGEQYF
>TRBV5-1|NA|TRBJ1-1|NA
TGCGCCAGCGGGTACGGGGGGCGGGACACTGAAGCTTTCTTT
CASGYGGRDTEAFF
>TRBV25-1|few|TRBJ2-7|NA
TGTGCCAGCAGTGAGGCTAGCAAATTCTACGAGCAGTACTTC
CASSEASKFYEQYF
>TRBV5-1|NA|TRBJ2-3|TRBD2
TGCGCCAGCAGCTGGGGCCCTAGCGGCCAGACCCTCACAGATACGCAGTATTTT
CASSWGPSGQTLTDTQYF
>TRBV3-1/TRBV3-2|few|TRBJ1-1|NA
TGTGCCAGCAGCCCGCCCCCGCGGGAGCTCATGAACACTGAAGCTTTCTTT
CASSPPPRELMNTEAFF
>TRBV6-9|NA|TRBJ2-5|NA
TGTGCCAGTAGCCCCCGGACAGCACTACAAGAGACCCAGTACTTC
CASSPRTALQETQYF
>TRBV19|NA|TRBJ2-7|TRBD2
TGTGCCAGTACCCTTTCTAGCGGGAGCTACGAGCAGTACTTC
CASTLSSGSYEQYF
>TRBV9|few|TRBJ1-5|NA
TGTGCCAGCAGCGTAGCAATAGGGGATGATCAGCCCCAGCATTTT
CASSVAIGDDQPQHF
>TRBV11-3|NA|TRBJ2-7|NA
TGTGCCAGCAGCTTACAACAGGGTACCCACGAGCAGTACTTC
CASSLQQGTHEQYF
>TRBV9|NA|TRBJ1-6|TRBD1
TGTGCCAGCAGCGCCGGGACAGCCGGGAATAATTCACCCCTCCACTTT
CASSAGTAGNNSPLHF
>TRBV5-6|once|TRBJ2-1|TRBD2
TGTGCCAGCAGATATGGACTAGCGGAGAGGGGTGAGCAGTTCTTC
CASRYGLAERGEQFF
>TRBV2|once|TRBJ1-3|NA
TGTGCCAGCACCAGAGGAATGAGCTCTGGAAACACCATATATTTT
CASTRGMSSGNTIYF
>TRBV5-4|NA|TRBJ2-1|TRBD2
TGTGCCAGCAGCTCAGGACTAGCGGGGGTCTCCTACAATGAGCAGTTCTTC
CASSSGLAGVSYNEQFF
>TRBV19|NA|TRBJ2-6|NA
TGTGCCATTGGTAGGGGTGGGGCCAACGTCCTGACTTTC
CAIGRGGANVLTF
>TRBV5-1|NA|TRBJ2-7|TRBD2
TGCGCCAGCAGCCTTGTTAGCGGGAGCTCCTACGAGCAGTACTTC
CASSLVSGSSYEQYF
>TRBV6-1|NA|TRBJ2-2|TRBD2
TGTGCCAGCAGTGGGGGGGGACTCCCCCTCGCCGGGGAGCTGTTTTTT
CASSGGGLPLAGELFF
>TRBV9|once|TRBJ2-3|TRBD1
TGTGCCAGCAGCGCCGCCGGGACAGGGCGCACAGATACGCAGTATTTT
CASSAAGTGRTDTQYF
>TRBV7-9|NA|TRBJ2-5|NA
TGTGCCAGCAGCTTAACGGCAGGGTCCGTAGAGACCCAGTACTTC
CASSLTAGSVETQYF
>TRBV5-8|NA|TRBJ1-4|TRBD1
TGTGCCAGCAGCTTTGGGACAGGGCCTGAATTGGGGGAAAAACTGTTTTTT
CASSFGTGPELGEKLFF
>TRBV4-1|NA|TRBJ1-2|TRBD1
TGCGCCAGCAGCCAACAATCGGGACAGCCATTCTATGGCTACACCTTC
CASSQQSGQPFYGYTF
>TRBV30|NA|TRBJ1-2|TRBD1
TGTGCCTGGAGAGGGACAGCTATTTTTAACTATGGCTACACCTTC
CAWRGTAIFNYGYTF
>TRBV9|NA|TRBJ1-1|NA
TGTGCCAGCAGCGTCGACTGGAACACTGAAGCTTTCTTT
CASSVDWNTEAFF
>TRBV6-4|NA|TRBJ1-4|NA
TGTGCCAGCAGGGCATGGGGGCGCGGAACTAATGAAAAACTGTTTTTT
CASRAWGRGTNEKLFF
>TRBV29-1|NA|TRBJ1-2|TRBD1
TGCAGCGTCCTTCGGGGACAGGGGGACTTCTACACCTTC
CSVLRGQGDFYTF
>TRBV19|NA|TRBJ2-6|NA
TGTGCCAGTAGTATAGGGGGACTCTCCGGAGGGGCCAACGTCCTGACTTTC
CASSIGGLSGGANVLTF